The 8 T cell receptor beta chains below come from one sample, sequenced in a study of blood T cell repertoires in COVID-19. Assay used: immunoSEQ multiplex PCR; TCRdb lists only in-frame clones, some missing. The data hold around 300,000 clones, with around 80% observed a single time. Specimen: peripheral blood. These receptors all stem from a young man with active or convalescent COVID-19.

V is TRBV13 and J is TRBJ2-7, with D possibly TRBD2 on 5 matching bases. The CDR3 length is 14 residues. Per germline, CDR1 PRHDT and CDR2 FYEKMQ (reference sequence). V dropped 3 bases and J dropped 3 bases, with 12 bases sitting between them. Here the CDR3 reads CASSFRDGIYEQYF. DNA for the CDR3: TGTGCCAGCAGCTTCCGAGACGGGATCTACGAGCAGTACTTC. Filled out from reference TRBV13 and TRBJ2-7, the complete variable domain reads AAGVIQSPRHLIKEKRETATLKCYPIPRHDTVYWYQQGPGQDPQFLISFYEKMQSDKGSIPDRFSAQQFSDYHSELNMSSLELGDSALYFCASSFRDGIYEQYFGPGTRLTVT.

The rearrangement uses TRBV21-1 and TRBJ2-1; the DNA was not compared with TRBD1, the D call given in the table. TRBV21-1 counts as a pseudogene. The CDR3 covers 16 residues. The CDR3 spells CASSLRKGTGVSEQFF. In nucleotides, the CDR3 is TGTGCCAGCAGCCTTCGCAAGGGGACAGGCGTCAGTGAGCAGTTCTTC.

The chain employs TRBV10-3 and TRBJ1-5; D call uncertain. The V gene lost 10 bases and the J gene lost 0 bases, with 16 bases spanning the gap. In germline, CDR1 is ENHRY, CDR2 SYGVKD. This CDR3 comprises 15 residues. The CDR3 DNA reads TGTGCCACCGCTCCTAGAGGAAATAGCAATCAGCCCCAGCATTTT. This translates into CATAPRGNSNQPQHF.

This chain links TRBV27 with TRBJ2-3; D is uncertain. V was cut by 6 bases and J by 6 bases, with 10 bases left in between. The V gene's germline CDR1 is MNHEY and CDR2 SMNVEV (reference sequence). The CDR3 is 12 residues long. CDR3: CASSPGGDTQYF. The CDR3 bases are TGTGCCAGCAGCCCCGGCGGTGATACGCAGTATTTT.

This clone was counted only a few times. This chain uses TRBV7-9 with TRBJ2-4; the D gene is possibly TRBD1 (6 bases). Germline assignment: CDR1 SEHNR and CDR2 FQNEAQ (reference sequence). This CDR3 spans 16 amino acids. The germline V and J ends were trimmed by 5 bases and 0 bases, with 14 bases remaining between them. As DNA, the CDR3 is TGTGCCAGCAGCCCTGGGGACACTTTAGCCAAAAACATTCAGTACTTC. Its translation: CASSPGDTLAKNIQYF.

CDR3 amino acids: CASSQAWGQEDSPLHF. CDR3 in DNA: TGCGCCAGCAGCCAAGCCTGGGGGCAGGAGGATTCACCCCTCCACTTT. The chain employs TRBV4-1 and TRBJ1-6; possible D gene TRBD1, 6 bases. Trimming stripped 1 base from V and 8 bases from J, with 15 bases between. The CDR3 spans 16 residues. Germline CDR1 is MGHRA and CDR2 is YSYEKL.

The gene calls are TRBV19 and TRBJ1-1; unclear D gene. Trimming took 8 bases from V and 1 from J, leaving 11 bases between them. Germline V gene data show CDR1 as LNHDA and CDR2 as SQIVND (reference sequence). The CDR3 has 13 residues. The DNA for the CDR3 is TGTGCCAGTGCAAGCGGGCCGAACACTGAAGCTTTCTTT. Amino acid sequence: CASASGPNTEAFF.

This chain links TRBV6-5 with TRBJ2-1, with 12 bases matching TRBD2. V shed 6 bases, J shed 9 bases, and the junction held 9 bases outside the gene matches. Per the germline V gene, CDR1 is MNHEY and CDR2 is SVGAGI. The CDR3 covers 15 residues. Here the CDR3 reads CASRAGTSGSGEQFF. For the CDR3, the DNA is TGTGCCAGCAGAGCCGGGACTAGCGGGTCGGGTGAGCAGTTCTTC.